Listed below are T cell receptor beta chains from one sample, sequenced in a study of T cells in Graves' hyperthyroidism and ophthalmopathy. TCRdb re-called the multiplex PCR reads through MiXCR, storing one row per CDR3 protein. The table lists more than 300,000 distinct CDR3 sequences, around 14% of them singletons. The source material was blood. Receptor source: a young woman with Graves' hyperthyroidism. Each CDR3 is given with its conserved first and last residue. D genes are given only for firm matches. Part of the rows lack a size; the others show once, few, many or a class for expanded clones.

TRBJ2-7,TRBD1,TRBV20-1,many,TGCAGTTCCAACAGGGGGCGGAACGAGCAGTACTTC,CSSNRGRNEQYF
TRBJ2-1,NA,TRBV24-1,many,TGTGCCACCAGTGGTCTTCCGGGACCCTACAATGAGCAGTTCTTC,CATSGLPGPYNEQFF
TRBJ2-7,NA,TRBV12-3/TRBV12-4,many,TGTGCCAGCAGTTTAAGTGTTTCCGAGCAGTACTTC,CASSLSVSEQYF
TRBJ2-5,TRBD2,TRBV7-2,few,TGTGCCAGCAGCCCGACTAGGGGTGGGCTAGCGGGAGGGGGGACCCAGTACTTC,CASSPTRGGLAGGGTQYF
TRBJ1-1,NA,TRBV4-3,NA,TGCGCCAGCAGACAACAGGGACTGAATGAAGCTTTCTTT,CASRQQGLNEAFF
TRBJ2-7,TRBD1,TRBV10-3,many,TGTGCCATCAGTGAGTCGGACAGGGGGCATCAAGAGCAGTACTTC,CAISESDRGHQEQYF
TRBJ2-1,TRBD1,TRBV6-2/TRBV6-3,many,TGTGCCAGCAGCTCAGGGGGCGCCGATGAGCAGTTCTTC,CASSSGGADEQFF
TRBJ1-1,NA,TRBV7-9,many,TGTGCCAGCAGCTTCTATTTGAACACTGAAGCTTTCTTT,CASSFYLNTEAFF
TRBJ2-5,TRBD2,TRBV24-1,many,TGTGCCACCAGTGATTGGGGGAGCGGGAGCGGGGAGACCCAGTACTTC,CATSDWGSGSGETQYF
TRBJ2-7,TRBD2,TRBV5-6,many,TGTGCCAGCAGCCCCGGGACTATCCCTTTCGAGCAGTACTTC,CASSPGTIPFEQYF
TRBJ2-2,TRBD2,TRBV5-1,NA,TGCGCCAGCACCACCAGCGGGGAGCCCACCGGGGAGCTGTTTTTT,CASTTSGEPTGELFF
TRBJ2-7,NA,TRBV4-1,NA,TGCGCCAGCAGCCAAGATCGTATTAAAGGACACCTTTACTACGAGCAGTACTTC,CASSQDRIKGHLYYEQYF
TRBJ1-5,NA,TRBV19,NA,TGTGCCAGTAGTACGGGCAGCAATCAGCCCCAGCATTTT,CASSTGSNQPQHF
TRBJ1-1,NA,TRBV12-3/TRBV12-4,many,TGTGCCAGCAGTTTGTTGGGGTGGAGTACTGAAGCTTTCTTT,CASSLLGWSTEAFF
TRBJ1-2,TRBD1,TRBV6-2/TRBV6-3,NA,TGTGCCAGCACCCGCGGACAGGGGAGGGATGGCTACACCTTC,CASTRGQGRDGYTF
TRBJ2-1,TRBD2,TRBV9,many,TGTGCCAGCAGCGTTCTAGCGGGAGCATACAATGAGCAGTTCTTC,CASSVLAGAYNEQFF
TRBJ1-2,NA,TRBV5-1,many,TGCGCCAGCAGCTTGGGCGGGGCGAGTGACTATGGCTACACCTTC,CASSLGGASDYGYTF
TRBJ2-7,NA,TRBV4-1,few,TGCGCCAGCAGCCAAGATCAGGCAGGGCGCCGCAACGAGCAGTACTTC,CASSQDQAGRRNEQYF
TRBJ2-2,TRBD2,TRBV11-2,many,TGTGCCAGCAGCTTAGTCGTCCAGCGGACTAGGAACACCGGGGAGCTGTTTTTT,CASSLVVQRTRNTGELFF
TRBJ2-5,TRBD1,TRBV4-3,NA,TGCGCCAGCAGCCAAGACCGGGACAGGGAAGAGACCCAGTACTTC,CASSQDRDREETQYF
TRBJ1-2,NA,TRBV6-4,NA,TGTGCCAGCAGTGAAGGGCCCCGGGGGAGCGGCTACACCTTC,CASSEGPRGSGYTF
TRBJ2-7,NA,TRBV7-2,many,TGTGCCAGCAACTTGGGCAGGGCTGGGTACGAGCAGTACTTC,CASNLGRAGYEQYF
TRBJ2-1,TRBD2,TRBV7-9,many,TGTGCCAGCAGCTTAATGTTCCTCGGGGGGAGGGATGAGCAGTTCTTC,CASSLMFLGGRDEQFF
TRBJ1-1,NA,TRBV6-1,many,TGTGCCAGCAGCCCTCCTGAGGCTGAAGCTTTCTTT,CASSPPEAEAFF
TRBJ2-7,NA,TRBV3-1,NA,TGTGCCAGCAGCTACCAGGTTAAGACCTACGAGCAGTACTTC,CASSYQVKTYEQYF
TRBJ1-5,NA,TRBV6-2/TRBV6-3,few,TGTGCCAGCAGTTACAGGGGTGGCAATCAGCCCCAGCATTTT,CASSYRGGNQPQHF
TRBJ2-5,TRBD2,TRBV2,many,TGTGCCAGCAGTAGACTACTAGCGGGCGGGGAGACCCAGTACTTC,CASSRLLAGGETQYF
TRBJ2-3,TRBD2,TRBV20-1,many,TGCAGTGCTACCCGGGGGGGCACAGATACGCAGTATTTT,CSATRGGTDTQYF
TRBJ1-4,NA,TRBV6-2/TRBV6-3,few,TGTGCCAGCAGCAATCCCGGGACGGAAAAACTGTTTTTT,CASSNPGTEKLFF
TRBJ2-2,NA,TRBV7-2,many,TGTGCCAGCAGCCGTCGGGGGGCGGGACGCACCGGGGAGCTGTTTTTT,CASSRRGAGRTGELFF
TRBJ1-2,NA,TRBV12-3/TRBV12-4,many,TGTGCCAGCAGATCCGGGACGCCCCCATACACCTTC,CASRSGTPPYTF
TRBJ2-7,TRBD1,TRBV27,NA,TGTGCCAAATGGGACAGCAATTCCTACGAGCAGTACTTC,CAKWDSNSYEQYF
TRBJ1-1,TRBD1,TRBV12-3/TRBV12-4,many,TGTGCCAGCAGTGACAGGGGTCGTACGAACACTGAAGCTTTCTTT,CASSDRGRTNTEAFF
TRBJ1-5,NA,TRBV7-2,many,TGTGCCAGCAGCTTAGCCGGGTGGTCCAATCAGCCCCAGCATTTT,CASSLAGWSNQPQHF
TRBJ2-3,NA,TRBV7-8,many,TGTGCCAGCATCCTCATAGGCGGGCGCACAGATACGCAGTATTTT,CASILIGGRTDTQYF
TRBJ2-7,NA,TRBV3-1,many,TGTGCCAGCAGCCCCGAAGTAGGCGAGCAGTACTTC,CASSPEVGEQYF
TRBJ1-4,NA,TRBV11-2,many,TGTGCCAGCAGCTTAGGGGTGGGAACTAATGAAAAACTGTTTTTT,CASSLGVGTNEKLFF
TRBJ1-6,NA,TRBV5-8,few,TGTGCCAGCAGCTTGGCCGGTCCTTTCCACTTT,CASSLAGPFHF
TRBJ1-1,NA,TRBV7-2,many,TGTGCCAGCAGCTTAGTAGGCCTCCAAGAAGCTTTCTTT,CASSLVGLQEAFF
TRBJ1-2,NA,TRBV20-1,many,TGCAGTGCCCGAAGCCGGCCGAGCTATGGCTACACCTTC,CSARSRPSYGYTF
TRBJ1-5,NA,TRBV28,many,TGTGCCAGCACCCCCCGAGGTTATAGCAATCAGCCCCAGCATTTT,CASTPRGYSNQPQHF